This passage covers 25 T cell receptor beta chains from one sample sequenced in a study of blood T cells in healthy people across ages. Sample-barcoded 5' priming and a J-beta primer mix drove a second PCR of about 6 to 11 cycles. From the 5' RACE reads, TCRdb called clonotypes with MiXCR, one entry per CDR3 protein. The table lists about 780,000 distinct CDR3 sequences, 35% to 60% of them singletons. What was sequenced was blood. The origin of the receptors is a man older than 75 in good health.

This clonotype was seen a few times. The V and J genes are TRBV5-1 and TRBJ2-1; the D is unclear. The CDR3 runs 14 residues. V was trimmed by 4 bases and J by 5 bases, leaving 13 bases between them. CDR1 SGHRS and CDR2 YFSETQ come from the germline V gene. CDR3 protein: CASSGQVGNNEQFF. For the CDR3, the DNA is TGCGCCAGCAGCGGTCAGGTGGGGAACAATGAGCAGTTCTTC.

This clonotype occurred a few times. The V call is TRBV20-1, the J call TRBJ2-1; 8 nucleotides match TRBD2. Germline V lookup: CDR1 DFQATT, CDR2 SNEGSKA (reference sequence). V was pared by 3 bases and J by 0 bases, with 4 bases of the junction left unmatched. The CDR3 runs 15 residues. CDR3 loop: CSASFTSGSYNEQFF. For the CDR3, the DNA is TGCAGTGCTAGTTTCACTAGCGGCTCCTACAATGAGCAGTTCTTC.

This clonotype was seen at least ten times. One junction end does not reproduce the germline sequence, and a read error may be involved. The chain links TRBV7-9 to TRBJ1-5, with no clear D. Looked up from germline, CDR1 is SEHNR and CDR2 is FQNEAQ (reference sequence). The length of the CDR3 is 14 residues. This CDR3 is CASSLGNSNQPQHF. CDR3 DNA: TGTGCCAGCAGTTTAGGAAATAGCAATCAGCCCCAGCATTTT. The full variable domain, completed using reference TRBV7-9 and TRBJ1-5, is DTGVSQNPRHKITKRGQNVTFRCDPISEHNRLYWYRQTLGQGPEFLTYFQNEAQLEKSRLLSDRFSAERPKGSFSTLEIQRTEQGDSAMYLCASSLGNSNQPQHFGDGTRLSIL.

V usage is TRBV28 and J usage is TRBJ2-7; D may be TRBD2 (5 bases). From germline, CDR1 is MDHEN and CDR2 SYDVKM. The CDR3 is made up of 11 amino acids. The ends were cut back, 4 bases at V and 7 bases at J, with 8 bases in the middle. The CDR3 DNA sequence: TGTGCCAGCAGTTCCAAGCGGGAGCAGTACTTC. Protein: CASSSKREQYF.

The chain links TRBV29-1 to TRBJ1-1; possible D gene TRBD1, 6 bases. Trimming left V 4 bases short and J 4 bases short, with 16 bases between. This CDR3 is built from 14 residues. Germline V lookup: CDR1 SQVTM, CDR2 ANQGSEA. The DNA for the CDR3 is TGCAGCGTTGGCGAACAGGGCAGGGGCACTGAAGCTTTCTTT. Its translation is CSVGEQGRGTEAFF.

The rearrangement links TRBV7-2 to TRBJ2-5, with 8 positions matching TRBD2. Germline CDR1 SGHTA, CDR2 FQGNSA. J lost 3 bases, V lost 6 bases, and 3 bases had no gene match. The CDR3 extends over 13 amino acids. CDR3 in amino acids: CASRFSGKETQYF. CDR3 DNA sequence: TGTGCCAGCAGATTTAGCGGGAAAGAGACCCAGTACTTC.

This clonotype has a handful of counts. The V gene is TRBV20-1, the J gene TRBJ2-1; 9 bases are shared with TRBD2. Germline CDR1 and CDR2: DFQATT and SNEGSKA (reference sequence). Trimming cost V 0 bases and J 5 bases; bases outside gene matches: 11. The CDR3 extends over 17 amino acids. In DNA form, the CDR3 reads TGCAGTGCTAGAGATGTCCTAGCGGGGCTGTCCCACAATGAGCAGTTCTTC. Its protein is CSARDVLAGLSHNEQFF.

Written as DNA, the CDR3 is TGTGCCAGCAGCTTAGGGGCAGGGTCAGCCTATGGCTACACCTTC. Translating it yields CASSLGAGSAYGYTF. The chain carries TRBV7-2 and TRBJ1-2, with D possibly TRBD1 on 5 matching bases. CDR1 is SGHTA and CDR2 is FQGNSA in the germline V gene. Trimming left V 1 base short and J 4 bases short, with 13 bases between. This CDR3 region has 15 residues.

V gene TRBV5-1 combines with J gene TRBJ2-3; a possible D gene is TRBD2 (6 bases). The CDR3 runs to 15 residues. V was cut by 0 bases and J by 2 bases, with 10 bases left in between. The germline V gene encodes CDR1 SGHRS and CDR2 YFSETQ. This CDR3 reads CASSLVAEYTDTQYF. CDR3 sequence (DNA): TGCGCCAGCAGCTTGGTAGCGGAATACACAGATACGCAGTATTTT.

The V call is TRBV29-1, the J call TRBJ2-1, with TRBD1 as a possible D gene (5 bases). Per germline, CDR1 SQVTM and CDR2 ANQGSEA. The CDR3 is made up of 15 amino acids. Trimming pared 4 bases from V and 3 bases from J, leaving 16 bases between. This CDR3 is CSVVSGHGNYNEQFF. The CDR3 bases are TGCAGCGTTGTATCTGGACATGGCAACTACAATGAGCAGTTCTTC.

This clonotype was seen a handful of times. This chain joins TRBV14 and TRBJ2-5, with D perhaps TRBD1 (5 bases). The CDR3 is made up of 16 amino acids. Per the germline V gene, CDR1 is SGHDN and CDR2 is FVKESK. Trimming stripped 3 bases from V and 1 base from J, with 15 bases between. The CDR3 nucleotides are TGTGCCAGCAGCCAGTATAGACAGCCGATCCAAGAGACCCAGTACTTC. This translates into CASSQYRQPIQETQYF. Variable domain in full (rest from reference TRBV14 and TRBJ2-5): EAGVTQFPSHSVIEKGQTVTLRCDPISGHDNLYWYRRVMGKEIKFLLHFVKESKQDESGMPNNRFLAERTGGTYSTLKVQPAELEDSGVYFCASSQYRQPIQETQYFGPGTRLLVL.

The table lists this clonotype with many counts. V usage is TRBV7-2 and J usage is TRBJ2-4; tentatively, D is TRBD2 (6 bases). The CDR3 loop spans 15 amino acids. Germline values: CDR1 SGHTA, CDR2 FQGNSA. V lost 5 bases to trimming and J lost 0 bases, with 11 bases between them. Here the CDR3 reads CASSGRGLAKNIQYF. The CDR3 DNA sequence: TGTGCCAGCAGCGGGCGGGGCTTAGCCAAAAACATTCAGTACTTC.

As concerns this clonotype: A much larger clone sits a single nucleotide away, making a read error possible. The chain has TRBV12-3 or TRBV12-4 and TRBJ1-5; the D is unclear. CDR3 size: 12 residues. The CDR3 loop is CAGSLDRQPQHF. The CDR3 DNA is TGTGCCGGCAGTTTAGACCGCCAGCCCCAGCATTTT.

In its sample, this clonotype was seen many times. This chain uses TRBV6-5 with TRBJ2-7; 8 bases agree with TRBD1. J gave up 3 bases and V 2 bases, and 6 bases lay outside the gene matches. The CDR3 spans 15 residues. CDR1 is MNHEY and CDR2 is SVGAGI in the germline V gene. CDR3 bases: TGTGCCAGCAGTTACGAGTCAGGGGGCCTCTACGAGCAGTACTTC. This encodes CASSYESGGLYEQYF.

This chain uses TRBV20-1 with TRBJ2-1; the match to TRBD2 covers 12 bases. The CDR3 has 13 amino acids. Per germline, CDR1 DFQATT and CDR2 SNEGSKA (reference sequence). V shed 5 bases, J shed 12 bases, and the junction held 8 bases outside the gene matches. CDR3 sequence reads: CSALAGGRGGQFF. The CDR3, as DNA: TGCAGTGCTCTAGCGGGAGGGAGAGGGGGGCAGTTCTTC.

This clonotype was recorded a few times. CDR3 sequence: CASSPQSGRVPNEQFF. The DNA of the CDR3 is TGTGCCAGCAGTCCGCAAAGCGGGAGAGTCCCCAATGAGCAGTTCTTC. The gene calls are TRBV7-2 and TRBJ2-1, with TRBD2 identical over 8 bases. Germline CDR1 SGHTA, CDR2 FQGNSA. The CDR3 extends over 16 amino acids. V was pared by 6 bases and J by 6 bases, with 13 bases of the junction left unmatched.

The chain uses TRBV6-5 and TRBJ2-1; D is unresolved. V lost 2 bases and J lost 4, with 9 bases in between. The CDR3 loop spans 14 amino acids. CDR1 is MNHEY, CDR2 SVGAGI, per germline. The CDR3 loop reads CASSYGNGYNEQFF. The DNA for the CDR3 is TGTGCCAGCAGTTACGGTAATGGATACAATGAGCAGTTCTTC.

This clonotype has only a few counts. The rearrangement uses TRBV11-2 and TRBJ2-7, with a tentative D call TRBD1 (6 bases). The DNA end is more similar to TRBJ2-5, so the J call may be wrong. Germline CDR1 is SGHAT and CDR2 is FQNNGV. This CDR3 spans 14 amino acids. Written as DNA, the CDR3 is TGTGCCAGCAGCTTAGAGCAGGGGTCGCGGACCCAGTACTTC. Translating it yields CASSLEQGSRTQYF.

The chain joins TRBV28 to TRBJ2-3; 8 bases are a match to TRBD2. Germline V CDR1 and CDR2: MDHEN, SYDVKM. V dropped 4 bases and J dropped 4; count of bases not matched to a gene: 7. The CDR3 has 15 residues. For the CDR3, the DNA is TGTGCCAGCAGTTCCCCGGGGGGGGTGTCAGATACGCAGTATTTT. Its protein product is CASSSPGGVSDTQYF.

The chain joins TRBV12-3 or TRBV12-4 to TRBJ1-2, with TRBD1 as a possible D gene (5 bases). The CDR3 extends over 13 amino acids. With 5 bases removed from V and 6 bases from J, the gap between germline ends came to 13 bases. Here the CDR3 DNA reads TGTGCCAGCAGTGGATGGGGGAAAAATGGCTACACCTTC. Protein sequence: CASSGWGKNGYTF.

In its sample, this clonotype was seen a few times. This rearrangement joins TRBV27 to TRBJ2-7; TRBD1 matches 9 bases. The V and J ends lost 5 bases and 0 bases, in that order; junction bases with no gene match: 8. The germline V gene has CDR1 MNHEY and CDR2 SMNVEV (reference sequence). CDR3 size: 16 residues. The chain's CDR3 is CASSQGRDRDSYEQYF. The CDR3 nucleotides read TGTGCCAGCAGTCAGGGCCGGGACAGGGACTCCTACGAGCAGTACTTC.

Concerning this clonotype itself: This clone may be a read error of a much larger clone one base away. CDR3 sequence: CSALGGEGITDTQYF. The DNA for the CDR3 is TGCAGTGCTCTCGGCGGGGAGGGGATCACAGATACGCAGTATTTT. The rearrangement uses TRBV20-1 and TRBJ2-3; TRBD2 aligns across 7 bases. This CDR3 contains 15 residues. With 5 bases clipped from V and 2 bases from J, the junction kept 10 bases outside the gene matches. CDR1 and CDR2 (germline): DFQATT, SNEGSKA (reference sequence).

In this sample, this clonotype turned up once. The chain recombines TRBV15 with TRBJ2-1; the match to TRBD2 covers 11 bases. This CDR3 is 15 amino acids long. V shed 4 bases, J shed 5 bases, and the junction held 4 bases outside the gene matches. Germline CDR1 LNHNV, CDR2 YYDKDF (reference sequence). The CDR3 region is CATSKGLAEDNEQFF. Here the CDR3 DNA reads TGTGCCACCAGCAAGGGACTAGCGGAAGACAATGAGCAGTTCTTC. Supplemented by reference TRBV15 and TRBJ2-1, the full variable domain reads DAMVIQNPRYQVTQFGKPVTLSCSQTLNHNVMYWYQQKSSQAPKLLFHYYDKDFNNEADTPDNFQSRRPNTSFCFLDIRSPGLGDTAMYLCATSKGLAEDNEQFFGPGTRLTVL.

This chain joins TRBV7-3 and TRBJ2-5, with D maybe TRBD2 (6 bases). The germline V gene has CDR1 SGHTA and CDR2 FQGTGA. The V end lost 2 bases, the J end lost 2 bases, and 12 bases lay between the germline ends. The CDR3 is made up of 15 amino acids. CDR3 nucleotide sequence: TGTGCCAGCAGCTTACGCGGGACGCGACAAGAGACCCAGTACTTC. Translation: CASSLRGTRQETQYF.

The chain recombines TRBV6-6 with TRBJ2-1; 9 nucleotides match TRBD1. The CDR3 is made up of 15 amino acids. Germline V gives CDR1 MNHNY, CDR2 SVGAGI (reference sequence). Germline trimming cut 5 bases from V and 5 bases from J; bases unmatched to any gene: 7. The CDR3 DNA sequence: TGTGCCAGCAGTACCGGACAGGGGAGCCACAATGAGCAGTTCTTC. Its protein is CASSTGQGSHNEQFF.